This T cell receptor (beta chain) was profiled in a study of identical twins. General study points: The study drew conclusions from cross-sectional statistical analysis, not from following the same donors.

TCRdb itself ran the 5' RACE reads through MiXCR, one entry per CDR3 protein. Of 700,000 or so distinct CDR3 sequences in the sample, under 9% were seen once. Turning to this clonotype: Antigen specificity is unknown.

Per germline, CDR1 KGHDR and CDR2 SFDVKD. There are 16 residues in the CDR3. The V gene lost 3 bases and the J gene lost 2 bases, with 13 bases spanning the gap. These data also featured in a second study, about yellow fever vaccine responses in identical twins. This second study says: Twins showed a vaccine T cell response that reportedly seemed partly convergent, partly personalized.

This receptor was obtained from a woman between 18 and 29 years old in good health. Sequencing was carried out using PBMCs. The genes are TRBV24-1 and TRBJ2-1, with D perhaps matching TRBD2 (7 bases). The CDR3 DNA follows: TGTGCCACCAGTGATGGGGGGGCGCGAACCTACAATGAGCAGTTCTTC. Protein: CATSDGGARTYNEQFF.